This T cell receptor (beta chain) was captured in a study of blood T cells in healthy people across ages. Overall study results and limits: Naive T cell percentage showed a strong correlation with TCR beta diversity. Unsorted PBMC material precluded a definitive naive versus antigen-experienced comparison.

This CDR3 is 11 amino acids long. Germline V gene lookup returns CDR1 SQVTM and CDR2 ANQGSEA. Next came a second PCR, run for roughly 6 to 11 cycles, which used a sample-barcoded 5' primer along with a J-beta primer mix. A single record per CDR3 protein comes from TCRdb applying MiXCR to the 5' RACE reads. The sample lists about 670,000 distinct CDR3 sequences; approximately 40% were seen once. About this clonotype: Its antigen is undetermined. One junction end disagrees with the germline gene, perhaps due to a read error.

The genes are TRBV29-1 and TRBJ2-1, with a weak D call TRBD2 (6 bases). The TCR originated in an elderly man in good health. What was sequenced was blood. The CDR3 DNA follows: TGCGCCGGACTACTTTACAATGGGCAGTTCTTC. Its translation: CAGLLYNGQFF.